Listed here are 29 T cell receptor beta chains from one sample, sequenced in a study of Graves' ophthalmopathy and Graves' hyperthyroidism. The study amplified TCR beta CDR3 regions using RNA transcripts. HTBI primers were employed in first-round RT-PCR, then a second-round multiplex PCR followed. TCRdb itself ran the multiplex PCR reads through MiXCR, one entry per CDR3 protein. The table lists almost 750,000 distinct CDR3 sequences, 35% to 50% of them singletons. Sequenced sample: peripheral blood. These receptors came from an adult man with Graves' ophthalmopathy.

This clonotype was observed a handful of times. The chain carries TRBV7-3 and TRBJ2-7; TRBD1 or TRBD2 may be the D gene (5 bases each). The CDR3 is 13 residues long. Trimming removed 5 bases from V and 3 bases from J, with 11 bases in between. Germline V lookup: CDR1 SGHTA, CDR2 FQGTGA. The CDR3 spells CASSAPGSYEQYF. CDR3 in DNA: TGTGCCAGCAGCGCACCAGGGAGCTACGAGCAGTACTTC.

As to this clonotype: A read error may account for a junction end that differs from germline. The CDR3 reads CASSFGRQNYEQYF. CDR3 DNA: TGCGCCAGCAGCTTCGGACGCCAGAACTACGAGCAGTACTTC. This chain links TRBV7-2 with TRBJ2-7; D is unclear. This CDR3 spans 14 amino acids. Per germline, CDR1 SGHTA and CDR2 FQGNSA.

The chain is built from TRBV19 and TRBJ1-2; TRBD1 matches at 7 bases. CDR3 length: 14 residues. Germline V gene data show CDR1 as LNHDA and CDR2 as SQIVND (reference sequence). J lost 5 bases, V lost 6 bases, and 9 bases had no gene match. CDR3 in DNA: TGTGCCAGTAGAACTGCCGGGACAGATTATGGCTACACCTTC. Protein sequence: CASRTAGTDYGYTF.

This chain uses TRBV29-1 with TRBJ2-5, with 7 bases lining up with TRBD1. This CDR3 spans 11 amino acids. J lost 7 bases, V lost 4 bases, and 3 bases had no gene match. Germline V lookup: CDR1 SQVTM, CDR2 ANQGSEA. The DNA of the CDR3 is TGCAGCGTTGGGACAGGTGGGACCCAGTACTTC. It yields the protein CSVGTGGTQYF.

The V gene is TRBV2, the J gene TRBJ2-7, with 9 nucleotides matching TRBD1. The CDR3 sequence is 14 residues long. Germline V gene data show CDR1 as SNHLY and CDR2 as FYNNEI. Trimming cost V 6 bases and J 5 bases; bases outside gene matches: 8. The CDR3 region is CASRTGTGRDEQYF. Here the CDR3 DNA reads TGTGCCAGCAGGACCGGGACAGGGCGCGACGAGCAGTACTTC.

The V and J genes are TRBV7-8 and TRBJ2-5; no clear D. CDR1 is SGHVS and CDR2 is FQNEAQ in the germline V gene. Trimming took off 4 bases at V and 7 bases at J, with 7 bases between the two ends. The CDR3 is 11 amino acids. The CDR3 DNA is TGTGCCAGCAGCTCACGGAGGACCCAGTACTTC. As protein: CASSSRRTQYF.

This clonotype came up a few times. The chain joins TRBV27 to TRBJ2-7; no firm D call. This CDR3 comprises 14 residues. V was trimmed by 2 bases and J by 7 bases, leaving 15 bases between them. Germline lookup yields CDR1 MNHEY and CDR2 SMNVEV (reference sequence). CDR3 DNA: TGTGCCAGCAGTTTAGCTCCTGAAGCGTGGGAGCAGTACTTC. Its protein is CASSLAPEAWEQYF.

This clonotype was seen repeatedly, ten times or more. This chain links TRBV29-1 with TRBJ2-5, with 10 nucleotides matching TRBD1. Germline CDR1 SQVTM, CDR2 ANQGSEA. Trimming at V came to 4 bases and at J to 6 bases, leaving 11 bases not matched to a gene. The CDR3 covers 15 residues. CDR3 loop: CSVGDRGLGGQTQYF. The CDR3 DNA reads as TGCAGCGTTGGGGACAGGGGCTTAGGCGGGCAGACCCAGTACTTC.

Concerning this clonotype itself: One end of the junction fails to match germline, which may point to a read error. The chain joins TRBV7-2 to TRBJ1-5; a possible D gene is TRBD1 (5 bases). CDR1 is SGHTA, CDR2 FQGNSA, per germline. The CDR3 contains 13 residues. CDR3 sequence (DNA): TGCGCCAGCAGCCAACCAGGGAATCAGCCCCAGCATTTT. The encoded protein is CASSQPGNQPQHF. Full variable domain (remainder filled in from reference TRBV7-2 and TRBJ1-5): GAGVSQSPSNKVTEKGKDVELRCDPISGHTALYWYRQSLGQGLEFLIYFQGNSAPDKSGLPSDRFSAERTGGSVSTLTIQRTQQEDSAVYLCASSQPGNQPQHFGDGTRLSIL.

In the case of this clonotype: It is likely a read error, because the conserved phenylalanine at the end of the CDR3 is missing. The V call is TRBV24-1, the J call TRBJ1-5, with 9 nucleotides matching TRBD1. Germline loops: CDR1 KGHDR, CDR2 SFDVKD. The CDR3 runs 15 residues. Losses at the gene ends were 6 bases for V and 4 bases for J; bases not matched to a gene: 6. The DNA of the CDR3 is TGTGCCACCAGTTACCTAGACAGGGGGAATCAGCCCCAGCATTCT. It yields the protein CATSYLDRGNQPQHS.

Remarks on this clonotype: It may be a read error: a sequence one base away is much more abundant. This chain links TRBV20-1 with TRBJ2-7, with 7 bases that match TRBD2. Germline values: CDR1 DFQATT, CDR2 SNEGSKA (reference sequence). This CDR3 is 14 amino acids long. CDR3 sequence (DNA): TGCAGTGCTAGATCGCAGCGGGGCTCCTACGAGCAGTGCTTC. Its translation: CSARSQRGSYEQCF.

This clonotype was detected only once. CDR3 sequence: CASSLAGAGTTGTQYF. The CDR3, as DNA: TGTGCCAGCAGCTTAGCGGGAGCCGGGACCACCGGGACCCAGTACTTC. The V and J genes are TRBV7-9 and TRBJ2-5; D might be TRBD1 or TRBD2, each matching 5 bases. The CDR3 has 16 residues. Trimming left V 0 bases short and J 7 bases short, with 18 bases between. From germline, CDR1 is SEHNR and CDR2 FQNEAQ (reference sequence).

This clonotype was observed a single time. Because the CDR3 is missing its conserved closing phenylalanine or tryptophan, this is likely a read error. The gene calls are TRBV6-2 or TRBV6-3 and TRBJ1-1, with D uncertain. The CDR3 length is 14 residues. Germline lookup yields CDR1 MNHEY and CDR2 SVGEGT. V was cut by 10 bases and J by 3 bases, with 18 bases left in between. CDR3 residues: CAIRQSVRDTEAFL. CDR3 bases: TGTGCCATTAGGCAGTCGGTTCGGGACACTGAAGCTTTCCTT.

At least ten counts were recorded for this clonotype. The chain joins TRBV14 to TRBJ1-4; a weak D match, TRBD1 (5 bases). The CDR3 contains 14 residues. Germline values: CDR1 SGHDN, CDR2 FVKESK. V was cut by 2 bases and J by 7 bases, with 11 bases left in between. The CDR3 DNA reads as TGTGCCAGCAGCCAACGCAGGGCAAGTGAAAAACTGTTTTTT. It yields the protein CASSQRRASEKLFF.

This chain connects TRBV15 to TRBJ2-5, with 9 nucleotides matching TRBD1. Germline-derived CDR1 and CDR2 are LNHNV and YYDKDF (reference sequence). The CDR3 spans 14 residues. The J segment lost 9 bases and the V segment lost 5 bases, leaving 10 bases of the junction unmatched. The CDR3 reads CATSATGTGSAQYF. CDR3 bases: TGTGCCACCAGCGCGACCGGGACAGGGTCGGCCCAGTACTTC.

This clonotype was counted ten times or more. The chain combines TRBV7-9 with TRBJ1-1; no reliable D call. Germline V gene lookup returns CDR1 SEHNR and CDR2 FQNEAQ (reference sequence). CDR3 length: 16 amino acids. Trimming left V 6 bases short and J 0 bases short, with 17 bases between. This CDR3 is CASRRYGEGLNTEAFF. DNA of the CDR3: TGTGCCAGCAGACGTTACGGCGAGGGATTGAACACTGAAGCTTTCTTT.

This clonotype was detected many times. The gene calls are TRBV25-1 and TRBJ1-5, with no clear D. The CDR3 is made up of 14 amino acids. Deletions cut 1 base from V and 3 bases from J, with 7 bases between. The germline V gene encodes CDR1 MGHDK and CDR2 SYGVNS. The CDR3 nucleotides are TGTGCCAGCAGTGAATCGACTCACAATCAGCCCCAGCATTTT. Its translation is CASSESTHNQPQHF.

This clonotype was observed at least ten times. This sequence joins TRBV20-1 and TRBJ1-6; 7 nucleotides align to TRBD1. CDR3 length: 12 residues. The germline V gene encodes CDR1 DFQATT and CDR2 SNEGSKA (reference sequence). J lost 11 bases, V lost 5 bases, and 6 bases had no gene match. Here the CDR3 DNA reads TGCAGTGCTCAGACAGGGAGGACACCCCTCCACTTT. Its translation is CSAQTGRTPLHF.

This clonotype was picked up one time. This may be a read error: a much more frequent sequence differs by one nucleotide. The CDR3: CATSDPGTHQPQHF. The CDR3 nucleotides are TGTGCCACCAGTGACCCAGGGACGCATCAGCCCCAGCATTTT. The rearrangement links TRBV24-1 to TRBJ1-5; a possible D gene is TRBD1 (5 bases). V was clipped by 4 bases and J by 5 bases, with 11 bases between them. CDR1 and CDR2 from the germline V gene are KGHDR and SFDVKD. The CDR3 length is 14 residues.

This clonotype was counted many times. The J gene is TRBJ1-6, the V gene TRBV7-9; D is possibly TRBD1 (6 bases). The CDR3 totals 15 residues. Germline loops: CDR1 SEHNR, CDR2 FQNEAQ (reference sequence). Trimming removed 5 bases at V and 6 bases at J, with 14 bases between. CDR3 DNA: TGTGCCAGCAGCGAGGGGGATGGAATTAATTCACCCCTCCACTTT. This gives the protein CASSEGDGINSPLHF.

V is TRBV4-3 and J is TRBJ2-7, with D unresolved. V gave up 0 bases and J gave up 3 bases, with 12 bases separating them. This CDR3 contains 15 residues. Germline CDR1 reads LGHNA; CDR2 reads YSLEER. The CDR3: CASSQDMGSVYEQYF. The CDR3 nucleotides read TGCGCCAGCAGCCAAGACATGGGCAGCGTCTACGAGCAGTACTTC.

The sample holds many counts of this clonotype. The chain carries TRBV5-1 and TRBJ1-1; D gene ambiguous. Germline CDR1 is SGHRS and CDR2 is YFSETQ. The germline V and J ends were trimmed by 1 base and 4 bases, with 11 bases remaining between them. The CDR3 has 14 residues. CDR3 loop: CASSLTGRSTEAFF. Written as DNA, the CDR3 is TGCGCCAGCAGCTTGACGGGAAGGAGCACTGAAGCTTTCTTT.

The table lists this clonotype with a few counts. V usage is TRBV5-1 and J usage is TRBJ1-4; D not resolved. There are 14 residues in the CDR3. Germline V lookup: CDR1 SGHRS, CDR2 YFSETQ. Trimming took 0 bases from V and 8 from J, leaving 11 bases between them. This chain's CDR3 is CASSLGTLGEKLFF. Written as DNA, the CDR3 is TGCGCCAGCAGCTTGGGGACTCTCGGGGAAAAACTGTTTTTT.

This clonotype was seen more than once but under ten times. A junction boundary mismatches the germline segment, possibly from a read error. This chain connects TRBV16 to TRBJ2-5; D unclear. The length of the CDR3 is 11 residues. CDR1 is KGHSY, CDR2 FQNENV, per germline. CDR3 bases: TGTGCCAACAGCCAAAGGGAGACCCAGTACTTC. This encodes CANSQRETQYF.

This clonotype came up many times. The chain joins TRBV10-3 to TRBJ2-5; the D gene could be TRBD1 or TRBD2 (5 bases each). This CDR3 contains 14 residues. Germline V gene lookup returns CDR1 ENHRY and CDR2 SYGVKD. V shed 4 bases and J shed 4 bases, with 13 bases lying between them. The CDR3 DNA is TGTGCCATCAGTGCCACAGGTGGGGGAGAGACCCAGTACTTC. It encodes CAISATGGGETQYF.

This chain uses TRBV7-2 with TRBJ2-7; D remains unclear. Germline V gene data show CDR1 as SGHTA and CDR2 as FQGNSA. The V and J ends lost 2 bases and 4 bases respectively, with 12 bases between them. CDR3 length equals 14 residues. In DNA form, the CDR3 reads TGTGCCAGCAGCTTAATATCACAGTCTTACGAGCAGTACTTC. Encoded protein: CASSLISQSYEQYF.

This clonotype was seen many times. CDR3 sequence (DNA): TGTGCCAGCAGCCCATGGGGTGGGGAGACCCAGTACTTC. It yields the protein CASSPWGGETQYF. V gene TRBV11-2 combines with J gene TRBJ2-5; no definite D call. The CDR3 consists of 13 residues. Trimming took 5 bases from V and 5 from J, leaving 12 bases between them. Germline CDR1 SGHAT, CDR2 FQNNGV.

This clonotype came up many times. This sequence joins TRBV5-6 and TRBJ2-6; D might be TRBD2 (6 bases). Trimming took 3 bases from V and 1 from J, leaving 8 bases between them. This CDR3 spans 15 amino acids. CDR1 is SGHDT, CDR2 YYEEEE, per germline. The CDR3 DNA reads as TGTGCCAGCAGCTGGAGGGGTTCTGGGGCCAACGTCCTGACTTTC. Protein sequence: CASSWRGSGANVLTF.

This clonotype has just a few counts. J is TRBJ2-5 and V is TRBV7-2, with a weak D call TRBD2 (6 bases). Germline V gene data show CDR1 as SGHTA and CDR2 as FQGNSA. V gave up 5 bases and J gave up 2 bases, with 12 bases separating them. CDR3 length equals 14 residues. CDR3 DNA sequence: TGTGCCAGCAGCAAGGGGACTTTTCAAGAGACCCAGTACTTC. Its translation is CASSKGTFQETQYF.